This record covers a single TCR beta chain. The target antigen is unknown. It was RNA transcripts that yielded the amplified TCR beta CDR3 regions. First-round RT-PCR targeting the TCR CDR3 was performed with the HTBI primer set. TCRdb fed the multiplex PCR reads into MiXCR, producing one record per CDR3 protein. The sample lists approximately 400,000 distinct CDR3 sequences; about 20% were seen once. CDR3 length: 15 residues. CDR1 DFQATT and CDR2 SNEGSKA come from the germline V gene (reference sequence). This specimen comes from a study of T cells in Graves' hyperthyroidism and ophthalmopathy. Findings of the study overall: Model-based prediction identified ophthalmopathy a median around seven months prior to its onset.

Sequences were obtained from blood. The chain is built from TRBV20-1 and TRBJ2-5; 9 positions match TRBD2. This TCR was recovered from a woman under 30 with Graves' hyperthyroidism. The DNA of the CDR3 is TGCAGCCCTACGGAGGCTAGCGGGGCTTGGGAGACCCAGTACTTC. Translating gives CSPTEASGAWETQYF.